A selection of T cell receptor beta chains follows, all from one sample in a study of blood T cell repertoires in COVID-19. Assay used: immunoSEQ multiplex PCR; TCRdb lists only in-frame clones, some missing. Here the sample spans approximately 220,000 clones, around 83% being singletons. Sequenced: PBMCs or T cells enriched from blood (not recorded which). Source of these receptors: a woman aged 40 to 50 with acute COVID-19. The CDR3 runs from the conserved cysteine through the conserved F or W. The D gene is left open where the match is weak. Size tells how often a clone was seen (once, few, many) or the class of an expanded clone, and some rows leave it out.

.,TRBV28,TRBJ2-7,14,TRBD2,TGTGCCAGCTCCCCCAGAGCGGGACGGAGCGAGCAGTACTTC,CASSPRAGRSEQYF
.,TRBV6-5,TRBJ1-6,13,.,TGTGCCAGCAGTTCGTTGCGCGGGTCACCCCTCCACTTT,CASSSLRGSPLHF
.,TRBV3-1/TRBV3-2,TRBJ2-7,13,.,TGTGCCAGCAGCCAAGTTTCAGGGGCAGAGCAGTACTTC,CASSQVSGAEQYF
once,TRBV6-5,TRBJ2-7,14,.,TGTGCCAGCAGTTACTCCAGTTCCCTCTACGAGCAGTACTTC,CASSYSSSLYEQYF
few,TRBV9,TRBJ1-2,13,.,TGTGCCAGCAGCGGAGGAAAGGACTATGGCTACACCTTC,CASSGGKDYGYTF
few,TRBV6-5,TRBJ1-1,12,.,TGTGCCAGCAGACATCAGGGATCTGAAGCTTTCTTT,CASRHQGSEAFF
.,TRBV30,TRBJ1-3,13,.,TGTGCCTGGAGTGTCCAGTCTGGAAACACCATATATTTT,CAWSVQSGNTIYF
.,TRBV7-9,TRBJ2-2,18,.,TGTGCCAGCAGCTTAGCTTCTTTGGGGACATATGTGGCCGGGGAGCTGTTTTTT,CASSLASLGTYVAGELFF
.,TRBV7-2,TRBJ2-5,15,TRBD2,TGTGCCAGCAGCCCTGGGATTCGGGGGGGGGAGACCCAGTACTTC,CASSPGIRGGETQYF
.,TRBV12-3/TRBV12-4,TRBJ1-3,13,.,TGTGCCAGCAGTTTACGGTCTGGAAACACCATATATTTT,CASSLRSGNTIYF
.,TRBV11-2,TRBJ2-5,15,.,TGTGCCAGCAGCCCAGACGGACACTTTCAAGAGACCCAGTACTTC,CASSPDGHFQETQYF
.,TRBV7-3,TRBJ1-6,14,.,TGTGCCAGCAGCTTCGGCGACGGGGGTTCACCCCTCCACTTT,CASSFGDGGSPLHF
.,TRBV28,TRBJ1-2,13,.,TGTGCCAGCATAGGAAGGAGATCATATGGCTACACCTTC,CASIGRRSYGYTF
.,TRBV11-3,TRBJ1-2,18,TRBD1,TGTGCCAGCAGCTTATATCTCCCGGGACAGGGGTTTCTCTATGGCTACACCTTC,CASSLYLPGQGFLYGYTF
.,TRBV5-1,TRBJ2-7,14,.,TGCGCCAGCAGCCCGGCGGACTCAACCTACGAGCAGTACTTC,CASSPADSTYEQYF
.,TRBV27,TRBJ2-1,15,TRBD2,TGTGCCAGCAGTTTACTAGCGGGAGGGCTCGATGAGCAGTTCTTC,CASSLLAGGLDEQFF
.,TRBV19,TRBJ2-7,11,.,TGTGCCAGTAGTTCGGCGGTAGGGCAGTACTTC,CASSSAVGQYF
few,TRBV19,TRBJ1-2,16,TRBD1,TGTGCCAGTAGTTCTGGACAGGGCCAAATTAACTATGGCTACACCTTC,CASSSGQGQINYGYTF
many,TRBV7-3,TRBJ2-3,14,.,TGTGCCAGCAGCTTAAGTCGGGTTGCAGATACGCAGTATTTT,CASSLSRVADTQYF
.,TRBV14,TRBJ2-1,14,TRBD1,TGTGCCAGCAGCCCGGGACAGGGTGTCAATGAGCAGTTCTTC,CASSPGQGVNEQFF
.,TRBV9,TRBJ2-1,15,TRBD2,TGTGCCAGCAGCGGGCTAGCGGGGACCTACAATGAGCAGTTCTTC,CASSGLAGTYNEQFF
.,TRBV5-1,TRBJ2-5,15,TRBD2,TGCGCCAGCAGCTTAAGTACAGCGGGAGTAGAGACCCAGTACTTC,CASSLSTAGVETQYF
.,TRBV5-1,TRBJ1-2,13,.,TGCGCCAGCAGCTTAACAAATAACTATGGCTACACCTTC,CASSLTNNYGYTF
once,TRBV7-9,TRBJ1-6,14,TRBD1,TGTGCCAGCAGCCCGGGACAGGGGGCCTCACCCCTCCACTTT,CASSPGQGASPLHF